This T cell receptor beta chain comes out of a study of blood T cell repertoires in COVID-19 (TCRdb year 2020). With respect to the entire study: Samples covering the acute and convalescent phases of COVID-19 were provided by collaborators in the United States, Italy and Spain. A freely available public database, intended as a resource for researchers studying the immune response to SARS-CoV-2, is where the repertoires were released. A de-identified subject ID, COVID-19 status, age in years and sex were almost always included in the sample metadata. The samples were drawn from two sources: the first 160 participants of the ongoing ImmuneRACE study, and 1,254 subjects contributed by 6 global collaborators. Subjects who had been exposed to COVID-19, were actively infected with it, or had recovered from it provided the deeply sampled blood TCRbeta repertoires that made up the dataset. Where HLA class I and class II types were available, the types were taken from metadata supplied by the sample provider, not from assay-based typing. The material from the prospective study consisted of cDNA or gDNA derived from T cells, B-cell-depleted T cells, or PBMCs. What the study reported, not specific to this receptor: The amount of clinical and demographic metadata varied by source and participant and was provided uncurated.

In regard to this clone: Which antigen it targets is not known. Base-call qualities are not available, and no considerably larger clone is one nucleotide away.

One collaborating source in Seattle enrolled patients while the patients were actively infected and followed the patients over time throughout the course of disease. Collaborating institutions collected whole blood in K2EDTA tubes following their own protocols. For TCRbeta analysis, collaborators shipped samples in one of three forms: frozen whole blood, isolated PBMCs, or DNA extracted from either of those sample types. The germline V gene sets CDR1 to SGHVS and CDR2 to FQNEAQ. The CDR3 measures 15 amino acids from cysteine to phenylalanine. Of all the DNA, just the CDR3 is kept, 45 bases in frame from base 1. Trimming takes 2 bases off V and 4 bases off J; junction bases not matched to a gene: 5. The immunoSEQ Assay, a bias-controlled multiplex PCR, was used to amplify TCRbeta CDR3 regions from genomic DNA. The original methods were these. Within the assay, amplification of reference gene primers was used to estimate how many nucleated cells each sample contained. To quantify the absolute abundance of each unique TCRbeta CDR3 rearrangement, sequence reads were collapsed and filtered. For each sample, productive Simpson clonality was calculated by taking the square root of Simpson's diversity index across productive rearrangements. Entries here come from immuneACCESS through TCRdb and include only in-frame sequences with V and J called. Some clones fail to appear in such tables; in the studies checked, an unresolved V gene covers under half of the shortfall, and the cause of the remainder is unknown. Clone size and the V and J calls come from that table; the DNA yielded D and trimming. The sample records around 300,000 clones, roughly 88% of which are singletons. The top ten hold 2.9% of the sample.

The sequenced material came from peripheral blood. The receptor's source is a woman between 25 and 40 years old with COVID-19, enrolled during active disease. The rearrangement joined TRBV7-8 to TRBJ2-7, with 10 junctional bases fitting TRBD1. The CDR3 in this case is CASSLLGQGTYEQYF. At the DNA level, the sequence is TGTGCCAGCAGCTTATTGGGACAGGGGACGTACGAGCAGTACTTC.